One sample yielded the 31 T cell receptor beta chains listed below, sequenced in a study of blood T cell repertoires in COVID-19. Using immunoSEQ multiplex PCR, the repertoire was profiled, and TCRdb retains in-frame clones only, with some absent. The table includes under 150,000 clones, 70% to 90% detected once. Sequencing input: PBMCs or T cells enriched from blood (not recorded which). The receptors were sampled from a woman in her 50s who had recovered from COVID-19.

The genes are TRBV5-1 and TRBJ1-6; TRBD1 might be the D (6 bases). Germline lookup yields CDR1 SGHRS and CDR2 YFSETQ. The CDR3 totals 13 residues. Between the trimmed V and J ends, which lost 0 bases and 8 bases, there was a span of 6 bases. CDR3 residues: CASSLDRDSPLHF. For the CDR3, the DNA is TGCGCCAGCAGCTTGGACAGGGATTCACCCCTCCACTTT.

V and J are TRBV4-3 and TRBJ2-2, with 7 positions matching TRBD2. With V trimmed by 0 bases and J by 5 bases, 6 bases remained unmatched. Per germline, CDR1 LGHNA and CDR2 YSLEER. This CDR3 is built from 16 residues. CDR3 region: CASSQDKAGETGELFF. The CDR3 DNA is TGCGCCAGCAGCCAAGATAAGGCGGGGGAGACCGGGGAGCTGTTTTTT.

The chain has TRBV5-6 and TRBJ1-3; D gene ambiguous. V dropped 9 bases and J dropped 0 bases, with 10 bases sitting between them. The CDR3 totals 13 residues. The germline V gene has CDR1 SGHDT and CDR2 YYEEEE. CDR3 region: CATQIGSGNTIYF. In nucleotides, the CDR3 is TGTGCCACCCAGATTGGCTCTGGAAACACCATATATTTT.

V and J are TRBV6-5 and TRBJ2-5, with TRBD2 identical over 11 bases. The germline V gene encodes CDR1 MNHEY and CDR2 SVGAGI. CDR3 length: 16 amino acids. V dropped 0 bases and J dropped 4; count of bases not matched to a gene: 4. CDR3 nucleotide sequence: TGTGCCAGCAGTTACTCGCTAGCGGGGGGCACAGAGACCCAGTACTTC. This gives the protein CASSYSLAGGTETQYF.

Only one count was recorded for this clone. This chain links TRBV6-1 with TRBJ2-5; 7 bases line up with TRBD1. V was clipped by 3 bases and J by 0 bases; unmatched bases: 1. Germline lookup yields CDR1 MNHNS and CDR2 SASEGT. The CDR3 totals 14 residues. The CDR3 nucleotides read TGTGCCAGCAGTGAGACAGGGTACCAAGAGACCCAGTACTTC. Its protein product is CASSETGYQETQYF.

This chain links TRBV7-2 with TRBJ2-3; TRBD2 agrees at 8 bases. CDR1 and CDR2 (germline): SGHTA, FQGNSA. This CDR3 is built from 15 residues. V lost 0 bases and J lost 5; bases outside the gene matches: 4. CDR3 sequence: CASSLAGRGVDTQYF. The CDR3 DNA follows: TGTGCCAGCAGCTTAGCCGGGCGGGGGGTAGATACGCAGTATTTT.

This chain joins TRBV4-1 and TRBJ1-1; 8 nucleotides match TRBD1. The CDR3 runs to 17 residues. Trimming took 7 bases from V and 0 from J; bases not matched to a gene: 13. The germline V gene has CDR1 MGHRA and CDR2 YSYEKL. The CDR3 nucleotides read TGCGCCAGCAACTTACCCGGGACAGGCAAAATGAACACTGAAGCTTTCTTT. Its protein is CASNLPGTGKMNTEAFF.

The CDR3 here is CASSLGIAGGSYEQYF. CDR3 nucleotides: TGTGCCAGCAGTTTAGGTATTGCGGGGGGGTCCTACGAGCAGTACTTC. This chain joins TRBV27 and TRBJ2-7, with 9 bases lining up with TRBD2. The CDR3 consists of 16 residues. J was trimmed by 1 base and V by 2 bases; bases with no gene match: 6. CDR1 is MNHEY, CDR2 SMNVEV, per germline (reference sequence).

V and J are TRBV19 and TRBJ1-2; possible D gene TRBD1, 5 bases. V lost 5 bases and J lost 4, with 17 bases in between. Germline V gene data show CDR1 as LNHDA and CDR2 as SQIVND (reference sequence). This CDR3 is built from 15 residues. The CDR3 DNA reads TGTGCCAGTAGTCTCTGGCAGGGAACACGCTATGGCTACACCTTC. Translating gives CASSLWQGTRYGYTF.

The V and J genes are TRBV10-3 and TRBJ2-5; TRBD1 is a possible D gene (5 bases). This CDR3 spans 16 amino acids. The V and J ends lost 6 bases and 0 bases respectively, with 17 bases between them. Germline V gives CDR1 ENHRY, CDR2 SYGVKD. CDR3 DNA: TGTGCCATCAGCGACCGGACAATAAGGTACCAAGAGACCCAGTACTTC. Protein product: CAISDRTIRYQETQYF.

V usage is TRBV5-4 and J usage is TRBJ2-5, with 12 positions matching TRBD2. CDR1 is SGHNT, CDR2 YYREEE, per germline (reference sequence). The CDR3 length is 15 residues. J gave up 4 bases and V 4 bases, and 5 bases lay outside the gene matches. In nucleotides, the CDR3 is TGTGCCAGCAGCCCCACTAGCGGGAGGCGAGAGACCCAGTACTTC. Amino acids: CASSPTSGRRETQYF.

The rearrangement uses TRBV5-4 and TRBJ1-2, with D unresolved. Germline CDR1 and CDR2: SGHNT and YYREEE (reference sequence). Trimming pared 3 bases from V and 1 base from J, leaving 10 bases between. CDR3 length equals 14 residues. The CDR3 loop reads CASSYAPGNYGYTF. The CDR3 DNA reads TGTGCCAGCAGCTATGCTCCGGGTAACTATGGCTACACCTTC.

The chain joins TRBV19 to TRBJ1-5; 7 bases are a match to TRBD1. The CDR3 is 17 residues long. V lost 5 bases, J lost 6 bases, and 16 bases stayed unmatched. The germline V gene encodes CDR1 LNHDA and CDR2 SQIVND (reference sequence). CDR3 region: CASSATTTRQGGQPQHF. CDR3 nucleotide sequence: TGTGCCAGTAGTGCCACCACGACCCGACAGGGCGGTCAGCCCCAGCATTTT.

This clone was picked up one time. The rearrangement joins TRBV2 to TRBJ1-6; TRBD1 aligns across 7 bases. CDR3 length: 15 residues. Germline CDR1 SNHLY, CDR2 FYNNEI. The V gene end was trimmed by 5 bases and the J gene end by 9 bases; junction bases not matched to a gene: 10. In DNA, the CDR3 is TGTGCCAGCAGTCCCGGCGTAGGGGGCGGTTCACCCCTCCACTTT. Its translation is CASSPGVGGGSPLHF.

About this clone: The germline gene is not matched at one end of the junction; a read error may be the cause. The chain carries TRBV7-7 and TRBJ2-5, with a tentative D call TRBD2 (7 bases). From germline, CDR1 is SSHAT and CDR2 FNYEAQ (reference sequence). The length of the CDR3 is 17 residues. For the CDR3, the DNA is TGTGCTAGCAGCTTAGGGGGGACCGGGGGGATCCAAGAGACCCAGTACTTC. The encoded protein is CASSLGGTGGIQETQYF.

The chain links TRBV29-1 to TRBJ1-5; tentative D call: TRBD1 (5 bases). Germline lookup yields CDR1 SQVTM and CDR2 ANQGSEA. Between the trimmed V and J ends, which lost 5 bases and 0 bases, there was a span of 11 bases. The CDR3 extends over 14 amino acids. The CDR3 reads CSVWGGYSNQPQHF. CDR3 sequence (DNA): TGCAGCGTTTGGGGGGGTTATAGCAATCAGCCCCAGCATTTT.

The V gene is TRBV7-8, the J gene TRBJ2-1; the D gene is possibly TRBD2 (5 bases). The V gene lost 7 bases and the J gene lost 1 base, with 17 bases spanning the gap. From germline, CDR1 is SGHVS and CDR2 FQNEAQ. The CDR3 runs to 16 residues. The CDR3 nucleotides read TGTGCCAGCATCCTAGTGGGTGGGAGTTCCTACAATGAGCAGTTCTTC. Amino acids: CASILVGGSSYNEQFF.

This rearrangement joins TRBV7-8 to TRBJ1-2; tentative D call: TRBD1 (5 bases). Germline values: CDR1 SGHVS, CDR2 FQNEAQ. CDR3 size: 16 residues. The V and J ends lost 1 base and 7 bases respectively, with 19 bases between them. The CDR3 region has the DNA TGTGCCAGCAGCTTAGGGGGCCGCCCCCTCTTCGCTGGCTACACCTTC. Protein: CASSLGGRPLFAGYTF.

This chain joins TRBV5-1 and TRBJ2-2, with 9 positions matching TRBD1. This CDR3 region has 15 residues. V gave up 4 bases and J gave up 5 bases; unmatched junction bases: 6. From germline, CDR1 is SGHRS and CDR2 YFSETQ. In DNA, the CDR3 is TGCGCCAGCAGCCCGACAGGGGGTATAACCGGGGAGCTGTTTTTT. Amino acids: CASSPTGGITGELFF.

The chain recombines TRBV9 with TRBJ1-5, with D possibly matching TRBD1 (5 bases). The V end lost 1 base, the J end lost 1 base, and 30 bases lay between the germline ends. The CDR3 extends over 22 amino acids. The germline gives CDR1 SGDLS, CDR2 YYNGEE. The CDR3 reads CASSVNRIGAPRLPCSNQPQHF. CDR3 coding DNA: TGTGCCAGCAGCGTAAACCGAATAGGGGCCCCGCGGTTGCCCTGCAGCAATCAGCCCCAGCATTTT.

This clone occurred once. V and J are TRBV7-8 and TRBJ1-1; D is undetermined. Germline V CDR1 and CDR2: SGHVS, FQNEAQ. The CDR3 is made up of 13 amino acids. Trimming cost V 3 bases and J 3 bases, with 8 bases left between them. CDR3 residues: CASSFQLYTEAFF. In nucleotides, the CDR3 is TGTGCCAGCAGCTTTCAGTTATACACTGAAGCTTTCTTT.

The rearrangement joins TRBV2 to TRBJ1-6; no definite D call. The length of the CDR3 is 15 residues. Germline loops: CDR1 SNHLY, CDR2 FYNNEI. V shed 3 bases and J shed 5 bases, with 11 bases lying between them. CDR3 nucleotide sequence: TGTGCCAGCAGTGATGCCGGGAGTGATAATTCACCCCTCCACTTT. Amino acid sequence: CASSDAGSDNSPLHF.

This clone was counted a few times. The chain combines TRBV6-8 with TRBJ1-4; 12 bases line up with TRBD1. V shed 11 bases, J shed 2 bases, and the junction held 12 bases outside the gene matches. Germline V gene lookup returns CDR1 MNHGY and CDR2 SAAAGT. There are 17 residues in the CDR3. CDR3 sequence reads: CALVPGQGARTNEKLFF. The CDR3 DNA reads TGTGCCCTAGTTCCGGGACAGGGGGCGCGTACTAATGAAAAACTGTTTTTT.

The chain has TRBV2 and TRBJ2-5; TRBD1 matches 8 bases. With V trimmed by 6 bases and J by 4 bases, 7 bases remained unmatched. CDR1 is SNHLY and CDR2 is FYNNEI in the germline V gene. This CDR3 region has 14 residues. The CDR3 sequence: CASRETGVGETQYF. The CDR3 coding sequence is TGTGCCAGCAGGGAGACAGGGGTGGGAGAGACCCAGTACTTC.

CDR3 region: CASSRRGVPSPYNEQFF. DNA for the CDR3: TGTGCCAGCAGCCGCAGGGGAGTACCGTCTCCCTACAATGAGCAGTTCTTC. J is TRBJ2-1 and V is TRBV11-2; D possibly corresponds to TRBD1 (6 bases). Per germline, CDR1 SGHAT and CDR2 FQNNGV. The CDR3 is 17 amino acids. The V and J ends lost 5 bases and 2 bases respectively, with 19 bases between them.

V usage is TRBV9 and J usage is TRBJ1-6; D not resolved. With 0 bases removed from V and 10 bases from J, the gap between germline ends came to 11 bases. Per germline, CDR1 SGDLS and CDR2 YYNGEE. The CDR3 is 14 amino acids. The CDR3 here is CASSVAPEGSPLHF. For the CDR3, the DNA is TGTGCCAGCAGCGTAGCACCGGAGGGCTCACCCCTCCACTTT.

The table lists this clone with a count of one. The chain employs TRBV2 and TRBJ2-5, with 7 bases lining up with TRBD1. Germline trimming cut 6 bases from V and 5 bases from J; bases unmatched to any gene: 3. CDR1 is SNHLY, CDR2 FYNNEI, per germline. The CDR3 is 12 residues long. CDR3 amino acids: CASREQGETQYF. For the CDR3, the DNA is TGTGCCAGCAGGGAACAGGGGGAGACCCAGTACTTC.

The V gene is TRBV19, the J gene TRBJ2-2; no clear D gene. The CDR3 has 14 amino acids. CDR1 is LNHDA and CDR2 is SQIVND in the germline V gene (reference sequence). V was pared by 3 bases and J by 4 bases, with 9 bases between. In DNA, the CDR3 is TGTGCCAGTAGTATTCCTATATCCACCGGGGAGCTGTTTTTT. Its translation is CASSIPISTGELFF.

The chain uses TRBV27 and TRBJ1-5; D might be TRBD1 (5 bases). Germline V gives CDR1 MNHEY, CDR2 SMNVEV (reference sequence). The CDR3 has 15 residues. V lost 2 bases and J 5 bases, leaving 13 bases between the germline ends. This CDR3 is CASSLRGPDDQPQHF. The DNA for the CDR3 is TGTGCCAGCAGTTTAAGGGGTCCGGACGATCAGCCCCAGCATTTT.

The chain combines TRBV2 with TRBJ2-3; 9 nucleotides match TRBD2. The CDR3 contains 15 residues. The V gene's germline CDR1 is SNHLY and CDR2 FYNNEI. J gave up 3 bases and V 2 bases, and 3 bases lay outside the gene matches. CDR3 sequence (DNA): TGTGCCAGCAGTGAATGGCTAGCGGGAACAGATACGCAGTATTTT. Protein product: CASSEWLAGTDTQYF.

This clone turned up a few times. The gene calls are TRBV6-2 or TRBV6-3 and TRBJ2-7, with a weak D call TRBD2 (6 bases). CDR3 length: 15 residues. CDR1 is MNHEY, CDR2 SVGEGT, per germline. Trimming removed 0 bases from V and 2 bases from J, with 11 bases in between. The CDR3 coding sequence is TGTGCCAGCAGTTACTCCGGGACTCAAACCTACGAGCAGTACTTC. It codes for CASSYSGTQTYEQYF.